These 28 T cell receptor beta chains were all obtained from the same sample, sequenced in a study of T cell changes during pregnancy in multiple sclerosis. Some clones are missing from TCRdb's copy, which holds only in-frame ones; the method was immunoSEQ multiplex PCR. The sample lists 81,000 or so clones; over 80% were seen once. Here the sequenced sample was PBMCs, taken in the first trimester of pregnancy. The receptors were gathered from a female donor in good health, serving as a control in a pregnancy study. Some clones in this sample may be carry-over from other donors' samples.

The chain links TRBV5-1 to TRBJ1-4; 8 nucleotides line up with TRBD1. Germline CDR1 is SGHRS and CDR2 is YFSETQ. The CDR3 runs to 14 residues. V lost 4 bases, J lost 7 bases, and 6 bases stayed unmatched. CDR3 nucleotide sequence: TGCGCCAGCAGCCCCGGACAGGGAGGTGAAAAACTGTTTTTT. Translating gives CASSPGQGGEKLFF.

This sequence joins TRBV28 and TRBJ1-4; D remains unclear. Germline assignment: CDR1 MDHEN and CDR2 SYDVKM. Trimming removed 6 bases from V and 5 bases from J, with 16 bases in between. The CDR3 extends over 15 amino acids. The CDR3 sequence is CASSLAGAWNEKLFF. DNA for the CDR3: TGTGCCAGCAGCCTAGCAGGTGCTTGGAATGAAAAACTGTTTTTT.

The chain links TRBV29-1 to TRBJ1-1, with D perhaps TRBD1 (6 bases). The CDR3 extends over 14 amino acids. Trimming removed 4 bases from V and 0 bases from J, with 12 bases in between. Germline assignment: CDR1 SQVTM and CDR2 ANQGSEA. The CDR3, as DNA: TGCAGCGTTGGGGGACACACCATGAACACTGAAGCTTTCTTT. Protein product: CSVGGHTMNTEAFF.

This sequence joins TRBV11-1 and TRBJ2-7; 7 nucleotides line up with TRBD1. This CDR3 spans 14 amino acids. Germline CDR1 reads SGHAT; CDR2 reads FQDESV (reference sequence). Losses at the gene ends were 5 bases for V and 3 bases for J; bases not matched to a gene: 7. CDR3 nucleotide sequence: TGTGCCAGCAGCCCCCGGACAGGAAACTACGAGCAGTACTTC. Protein sequence: CASSPRTGNYEQYF.

The table lists this clone with a few counts. The V gene is TRBV5-1, the J gene TRBJ2-5; D gene ambiguous. Trimming took 7 bases from V and 5 from J, leaving 21 bases between them. CDR3 length equals 15 residues. Germline lookup yields CDR1 SGHRS and CDR2 YFSETQ. CDR3: CASAPGMENEETQYF. For the CDR3, the DNA is TGCGCCAGCGCGCCTGGAATGGAGAATGAGGAGACCCAGTACTTC. The variable domain in full, with the rest retrieved from reference TRBV5-1 and TRBJ2-5, is KAGVTQTPRYLIKTRGQQVTLSCSPISGHRSVSWYQQTPGQGLQFLFEYFSETQRNKGNFPGRFSGRQFSNSRSEMNVSTLELGDSALYLCASAPGMENEETQYFGPGTRLLVL.

This rearrangement joins TRBV18 to TRBJ2-7; 11 nucleotides match TRBD2. The CDR3 sequence is 15 residues long. Germline trimming cut 3 bases from V and 6 bases from J; bases unmatched to any gene: 7. Germline CDR1 KGHSH, CDR2 LQKENI. The CDR3 sequence: CASSPPLAGGGEQYF. CDR3 nucleotide sequence: TGTGCCAGCTCACCCCCCCTAGCGGGAGGAGGCGAGCAGTACTTC.

The rearrangement uses TRBV14 and TRBJ2-1; D uncertain. Trimming removed 0 bases from V and 2 bases from J, with 8 bases in between. This CDR3 comprises 15 residues. Germline assignment: CDR1 SGHDN and CDR2 FVKESK. The CDR3 DNA sequence: TGTGCCAGCAGCCAAGATCAGGCAGCCTACAATGAGCAGTTCTTC. Translating gives CASSQDQAAYNEQFF.

The chain combines TRBV5-6 with TRBJ1-2; 10 bases match TRBD1. There are 13 residues in the CDR3. Looked up from germline, CDR1 is SGHDT and CDR2 is YYEEEE. The ends lost 5 bases at V and 7 bases at J; junction bases unmatched: 5. The chain's CDR3 is CASSFRDRGGYTF. The CDR3 DNA is TGTGCCAGCAGTTTCCGGGACAGGGGTGGCTACACCTTC.

The rearrangement joins TRBV7-8 to TRBJ1-5, with D possibly matching TRBD1 (6 bases). V lost 4 bases, J lost 4 bases, and 8 bases lay in between. This CDR3 is built from 13 residues. Germline loops: CDR1 SGHVS, CDR2 FQNEAQ. In nucleotides, the CDR3 is TGTGCCAGCAGCTCAGGGGTTAATCAGCCCCAGCATTTT. As protein: CASSSGVNQPQHF.

This rearrangement joins TRBV27 to TRBJ2-7, with 7 bases matching TRBD2. Germline V CDR1 and CDR2: MNHEY, SMNVEV (reference sequence). The CDR3 is made up of 14 amino acids. V gave up 3 bases and J gave up 2 bases; unmatched junction bases: 4. The CDR3, as DNA: TGTGCCAGCAGTTTCAGACTAGCCCCCTACGAGCAGTACTTC. Protein: CASSFRLAPYEQYF.

Remarks on this clone: One end of the junction fails to match germline, which may point to a read error. This chain connects TRBV30 to TRBJ2-3, with D perhaps TRBD2 (6 bases). This CDR3 comprises 14 residues. CDR1 and CDR2 (germline): GTSNPN, SVGIG (reference sequence). This chain's CDR3 is CARSVTGRGDTQYF. In DNA form, the CDR3 reads TGTGCCCGGAGTGTAACCGGGAGAGGGGATACGCAGTATTTT.

The chain combines TRBV5-4 with TRBJ2-7, with 13 bases aligning to TRBD2. CDR3 length: 17 residues. Germline CDR1 reads SGHNT; CDR2 reads YYREEE (reference sequence). V lost 2 bases, J lost 0 bases, and 5 bases stayed unmatched. CDR3 region: CASSFGTSGESSYEQYF. In DNA, the CDR3 is TGTGCCAGCAGCTTCGGGACTAGCGGGGAGAGCTCCTACGAGCAGTACTTC.

The J gene is TRBJ2-5, the V gene TRBV15; the D gene is possibly TRBD2 (5 bases). V dropped 5 bases and J dropped 5 bases, with 12 bases sitting between them. CDR1 and CDR2 (germline): LNHNV, YYDKDF (reference sequence). There are 13 residues in the CDR3. CDR3 nucleotides: TGTGCCACCAGCTTCCGGGGTGGGGAGACCCAGTACTTC. Its protein is CATSFRGGETQYF.

The rearrangement uses TRBV15 and TRBJ2-5, with 9 nucleotides matching TRBD2. J lost 2 bases, V lost 1 base, and 2 bases had no gene match. This CDR3 comprises 15 residues. Germline V lookup: CDR1 LNHNV, CDR2 YYDKDF (reference sequence). The DNA for the CDR3 is TGTGCCACCAGCAGAGGGGCGGGGGGGCAAGAGACCCAGTACTTC. Its translation is CATSRGAGGQETQYF.

The chain couples TRBV15 to TRBJ1-1; 8 bases are shared with TRBD1. The junction had 4 bases not matched to a gene; V was cut back by 0 bases and J by 4 bases. There are 15 residues in the CDR3. Germline V gene sequence: CDR1 LNHNV, CDR2 YYDKDF (reference sequence). The CDR3 loop reads CATSREPGGITEAFF. For the CDR3, the DNA is TGTGCCACCAGCAGAGAGCCAGGGGGCATCACTGAAGCTTTCTTT.

The V and J genes are TRBV1 and TRBJ1-2; no check of the table's D call, TRBD1, against the DNA was made. TRBV1 represents a pseudogene. This CDR3 region has 13 residues. The chain's CDR3 is CTSSLTGEYGYTF. The CDR3, as DNA: TGCACCAGCAGCCTAACAGGGGAATATGGCTACACCTTC.

This rearrangement joins TRBV19 to TRBJ1-2; the D gene is possibly TRBD1 (6 bases). Germline V gives CDR1 LNHDA, CDR2 SQIVND (reference sequence). The CDR3 consists of 14 residues. V gave up 3 bases and J gave up 2 bases, with 10 bases separating them. In DNA, the CDR3 is TGTGCCAGTAGTATCCCAGGGGCCAACTATGGCTACACCTTC. It translates to CASSIPGANYGYTF.

The V and J genes are TRBV4-3 and TRBJ2-3; the match to TRBD1 covers 8 bases. The CDR3 contains 19 residues. V lost 1 base and J lost 0; bases outside the gene matches: 12. Germline CDR1 reads LGHNA; CDR2 reads YSLEER. The CDR3 bases are TGCGCCAGCAGCCAAGGACAGGGGAATCGGGCGTGGAGCACAGATACGCAGTATTTT. Translated: CASSQGQGNRAWSTDTQYF.

This clone has a single count. The genes are TRBV5-1 and TRBJ1-2; no reliable D call. The CDR3 loop spans 16 amino acids. Germline CDR1 reads SGHRS; CDR2 reads YFSETQ. Trimming pared 2 bases from V and 0 bases from J, leaving 14 bases between. CDR3 DNA: TGCGCCAGCAGCTTAGCACCTATAATAGCTAACTATGGCTACACCTTC. It codes for CASSLAPIIANYGYTF.

The rearrangement uses TRBV2 and TRBJ2-3, with D perhaps TRBD1 (6 bases). The V gene lost 5 bases and the J gene lost 0 bases, with 9 bases spanning the gap. Germline CDR1 is SNHLY and CDR2 is FYNNEI. This CDR3 contains 14 residues. The CDR3 sequence: CASSRTASTDTQYF. CDR3 DNA sequence: TGTGCCAGCAGTCGGACAGCTAGCACAGATACGCAGTATTTT. Full variable domain (rest looked up from reference TRBV2 and TRBJ2-3): EPEVTQTPSHQVTQMGQEVILRCVPISNHLYFYWYRQILGQKVEFLVSFYNNEISEKSEIFDDQFSVERPDGSNFTLKIRSTKLEDSAMYFCASSRTASTDTQYFGPGTRLTVL.

In this sample, this clone turned up once. This chain uses TRBV9 with TRBJ1-3, with TRBD1 matching 8 bases. V shed 4 bases and J 3 bases; nucleotides not matched to a gene: 9. Per germline, CDR1 SGDLS and CDR2 YYNGEE. The CDR3 runs 16 residues. In DNA, the CDR3 is TGTGCCAGCAGCTCAGGGACAGGAAAAAATGGAAACACCATATATTTT. This translates into CASSSGTGKNGNTIYF.

V and J are TRBV11-3 and TRBJ2-1, with 12 bases aligning to TRBD2. Trimming took 1 base from V and 10 from J; bases not matched to a gene: 2. The germline V gene has CDR1 SGHNT and CDR2 YENEEA. The CDR3 spans 14 residues. CDR3 protein: CASSLGLAGGEQFF. CDR3 sequence (DNA): TGTGCCAGCAGCTTAGGTCTAGCGGGAGGGGAGCAGTTCTTC. Filled out from reference TRBV11-3 and TRBJ2-1, the complete variable domain reads EAGVVQSPRYKIIEKKQPVAFWCNPISGHNTLYWYLQNLGQGPELLIRYENEEAVDDSQLPKDRFSAERLKGVDSTLKIQPAELGDSAVYLCASSLGLAGGEQFFGPGTRLTVL.

The V and J genes are TRBV7-9 and TRBJ1-1; D unclear. This CDR3 is 15 amino acids long. The V end lost 1 base, the J end lost 6 bases, and 15 bases lay between the germline ends. CDR1 is SEHNR, CDR2 FQNEAQ, per germline (reference sequence). The CDR3 DNA sequence: TGTGCCAGCAGCTTAGATGAAGGGATTAGCGCTGAAGCTTTCTTT. This gives the protein CASSLDEGISAEAFF.

This clone was seen a single time. The V and J genes are TRBV29-1 and TRBJ2-7; 8 nucleotides agree with TRBD1. With V trimmed by 6 bases and J by 3 bases, 4 bases remained unmatched. CDR1 and CDR2 from the germline V gene are SQVTM and ANQGSEA. The CDR3 sequence is 12 residues long. CDR3 amino acids: CSVTGTGYEQYF. The CDR3 DNA reads TGCAGCGTGACCGGGACAGGCTACGAGCAGTACTTC.

V and J are TRBV27 and TRBJ1-6, with 7 bases aligning to TRBD1. Germline CDR1 MNHEY, CDR2 SMNVEV (reference sequence). Germline trimming cut 3 bases from V and 2 bases from J; bases unmatched to any gene: 4. This CDR3 is 16 amino acids long. CDR3 coding DNA: TGTGCCAGCAGTTTCCACAGGGGAACCTATAATTCACCCCTCCACTTT. This gives the protein CASSFHRGTYNSPLHF.

V usage is TRBV7-2 and J usage is TRBJ1-5; no reliable D call. CDR1 is SGHTA and CDR2 is FQGNSA in the germline V gene. V lost 1 base, J lost 2 bases, and 6 bases lay in between. CDR3 length: 14 residues. The CDR3 spells CASSLGLRNQPQHF. In nucleotides, the CDR3 is TGTGCCAGCAGCTTAGGACTGCGCAATCAGCCCCAGCATTTT.

V is TRBV2 and J is TRBJ2-2; the match to TRBD2 covers 8 bases. The length of the CDR3 is 15 residues. V was pared by 6 bases and J by 7 bases, with 10 bases of the junction left unmatched. Germline V lookup: CDR1 SNHLY, CDR2 FYNNEI. CDR3: CASSNPGLDYGELFF. CDR3 nucleotide sequence: TGTGCCAGCAGCAACCCGGGACTAGATTACGGGGAGCTGTTTTTT.

The rearrangement joins TRBV4-1 to TRBJ2-1; TRBD2 matches 12 bases. Germline V CDR1 and CDR2: MGHRA, YSYEKL. This CDR3 has 15 amino acids. V gave up 5 bases and J gave up 5 bases; unmatched junction bases: 4. The DNA of the CDR3 is TGCGCCAGCAGCGTCCTAGCGGGAGGGCACAATGAGCAGTTCTTC. It specifies CASSVLAGGHNEQFF.